This T cell receptor (beta chain) came from a study of cytomegalovirus exposure and HLA in healthy donors (dated by TCRdb to about 2017). Context from the whole study: In an earlier analysis of under 600 of the donors, 276 Gb of sequence data and roughly 100 million unique TCR beta sequences from approximately 180 million T cells were reported. An early release that covered roughly 600 HLA-typed donors contained approximately 300 gigabases of sequencing data and around 80 million unique TCR sequences. Of the approximately 400 genotyped donors, 81% were placed in the genetic ancestry cluster associated with self-reported Caucasian donors. The aim of the study was to test whether cataloging public T cell receptors could identify signatures of past pathogen exposure. The T cell repertoires of 666 subjects were profiled by immunosequencing and related to cytomegalovirus serostatus. In addition to the first cohort of approximately 670 subjects, a separate validation cohort of approximately 130 different subjects was used. The study combined high-throughput TCR immunosequencing, statistical association of individual TCRs with disease status, and machine learning to predict cytomegalovirus infection status. A later analysis re-analyzed previously published TCR beta repertoires from about 600 donors and added high-resolution HLA genotyping to study TCR occurrence patterns. Rather than drawing on any new phenotypic data, the later analysis identified candidate immune exposures from TCR beta sequences and the way those sequences occurred across donors. To decide whether each TCR beta V gene segment behaved as functional or pseudogenic, an earlier analysis of 587 of the donors relied on high-throughput TCR beta sequencing. Alongside the repertoire data, information on donor age, sex, ethnicity and CMV serostatus was compiled. A later genetic analysis took genome-wide SNP genotypes for about 55% of the roughly 670 donors and used that subset as a discovery cohort. All discovery cohort repertoires had been generated using a single sequencing platform. HLA typing covered class I and class II loci at four-digit resolution. Typing coverage differed by locus: A, B, C, DRB1 and DQB1 were typed in about 620-630 donors, DQA1 in approximately 520, DPA1 in 600 to 610, and DPB1 in around 440. Four to six DR-DQ haplotypes were handled as single units for association and clustering, since linkage in the cohort was strong. On average, 235,054 unique TCR beta nucleotide sequences were sequenced per donor among a few hundred genotyped donors of the cohort, with 15% to 20% of those sequences being non-productive.

Broader findings and caveats from the paper: When HLA alleles, especially DR and DQ, strongly co-occurred, TCR associations were difficult to assign to individual alleles. The study listed 150 to 200 TCR beta chains as associated with cytomegalovirus. Linkage disequilibrium might explain the correlated functional status among segregating V segments, but an unknown experimental factor could not be ruled out. According to a later genetic analysis, donors in an Asian-associated ancestry cluster had fewer N-insertions in productive TCRs than the roughly 670-donor mean. A further reported finding was that TCR beta sequences accurately predicted the HLA-A and HLA-B alleles for most subjects in the first cohort. In a later genetic analysis, a missense DCLRE1C variant was associated with V-gene and J-gene trimming of TCR beta chains, and the association was replicated in an independent cohort. Cytomegalovirus status was reported to be diagnosed by the classifier with high specificity and sensitivity in both the original and validation cohorts. Several of the top co-occurrence clusters appeared to be linked to parvovirus B19, influenza, CMV and Epstein-Barr virus, according to a later analysis. Roughly uniform sequencing depth across donors was assumed in presence/absence analyses, although this assumption may not hold. A later analysis found that HLA-associated TCR beta chains were more clonally expanded and had lower generation probabilities than equally common non-associated chains. In vitro tests confirmed that three of the cytomegalovirus-associated TCR beta chains recognize cytomegalovirus antigens. A cluster of highly shared sequence variants was judged likely to be a technical artifact of the sequencing pipeline. Because HLA typing was unavailable for some donors at each locus, only the typed subset was used in association tests. A later analysis associated 16,951 TCR beta sequences with specific HLA alleles at a false discovery rate of 0.05. The authors suggested that the approach could potentially be extended to other disease states and immunological phenotypes. The only immune exposure information available for the cohort was CMV serostatus. Because counts were too low, seventeen rarely observed V segments, including chromosome 9 orphons, were excluded from the earlier analysis of 500 to 700 of the donors. This cohort had only TCR beta chains sequenced, and the lack of alpha or paired-chain data limited which features could be detected. Some IMGT-functional V segments, including TRBV6-2 and TRBV6-3, could not be distinguished by the 87-base-pair reads and were therefore excluded. In a later analysis, the rate of TCR association differed among HLA loci, with DRB1 alleles having the most associated TCRs and HLA-C alleles having the fewest. According to a later analysis, most CMV-associated TCR beta chains appeared to be HLA-restricted, and the HLA associations seemed to be driven largely by CMV exposure. In an earlier analysis of 587 of the donors, most TCR beta V segments appeared in productive rearrangements about 90% or about 30% of the time, broadly matching IMGT annotations. While some public TCRs were present in many individuals, most TCR sequences turned up only very rarely across donors.

There are 15 amino acids in the CDR3, from cysteine to phenylalanine inclusive. Only the CDR3 part of the read is kept: 45 bases, read in frame from the first base. V is pared back by 8 bases and J by 3 bases, with 20 bases lying between the germline termini. Via the germline V gene, CDR1 is MDHEN and CDR2 SYDVKM. In total, about 650 healthy bone marrow donors made up the cohort. At the time of sampling, all cohort members were nominally healthy, though unrecorded immune exposures were likely present. The donor tested CMV seronegative, placing the donor among the roughly 350 seronegative members of the cohort. Every donor gave a peripheral blood sample, and the peripheral blood mononuclear cells from that sample were used for TCR beta sequencing. The Qiagen DNeasy Blood Extraction Kit was used to extract genomic DNA from the blood cell samples. The method was the immunoSEQ multiplex PCR assay. For the multiplex PCR, a mixture combining 60 forward primers for TCR Vbeta segments and 13 reverse primers for TCR Jbeta segments was used. A multiplex PCR assay on genomic DNA amplified the CDR3 region of rearranged TCR beta genes. The Illumina HiSeq System was used to sequence the amplified TCR beta libraries as 87-base-pair reads. The study's own analysis went as follows. A later analysis counted tens of millions of unique TCR beta chains across the 550 to 800 repertoires, and 10 million to 12 million of these chains were shared by at least two donors. A nearest-neighbor algorithm error-corrected the raw reads and collapsed the reads into unique sequences, merging closely related sequences to remove PCR and sequencing errors. To assign V, D and J gene segments, CDR3 sequences were aligned to IMGT reference sequences. For a sequence to be retained, a match of at least six nucleotides was required to both a V gene segment and a J gene segment. Rearrangements were called productive when the CDR3 lacked stop codons and stayed in frame with V and J; all others were non-productive. CDR3 was defined by IMGT convention, running from the second conserved V-encoded cysteine to the conserved J-encoded phenylalanine. The earlier analysis of a few hundred of the donors excluded sequences that lacked an unambiguous match to a single V gene segment. An earlier analysis of 500 to 700 of the donors classified V segments as functional when productive rearrangements were above 56.7% and as segregating when the standard deviation between donors was above 5%. A statistical classification framework was built to diagnose cytomegalovirus status from the catalog of TCR beta chain sequences. V and J gene assignment, in a later analysis, came from comparing TCR nucleotide sequences with IMGT/GENE-DB human TR gene sequences. The TCRdist pipeline was used in a later analysis to assign CDR3 sequences and most-parsimonious VDJ recombination scenarios. A later analysis defined each TCR beta chain by its CDR3 amino acid sequence plus V-gene family, and excluded reads lacking a unique V-gene family. A later analysis removed 550 to 700 highly shared, low-generation-probability nucleotide sequences to deal with suspected cross-contamination and a sequencing artifact. In a later analysis, a clonal expansion index for each public chain was calculated from normalized within-repertoire ranks of inferred template counts. In a later analysis, generation probabilities were computed using a VDJ recombination model fitted to out-of-frame rearrangements, and the results were checked against IGoR. In a later analysis, hypergeometric tests were used to score TCR-TCR, TCR-HLA and TCR-CMV co-occurrence, with a repertoire-size bias correction applied to TCR pairs. In a later analysis, false discovery rates were estimated by permuting HLA or CMV assignments 20 times. In a later analysis, co-occurring TCRs were grouped with DBSCAN, and TCRdist sequence similarity was added when clustering was performed within HLA-allele-positive subsets. Repertoires with fewer than 30,000 or more than 120,000 public chains were left out of co-occurrence clustering, as were about 5 repertoires with anomalous nucleotide sharing. TCRdb retrieved this table from immuneACCESS and kept in-frame rearrangements only. Not all clones are present; in checked studies, unresolved V genes account for under half, and no reason is known for the remainder. V and J calls and clone size are copied from that table; D and trimming were computed from the DNA. The sample table shows roughly 190,000 clones, and around 86% are seen once. The top ten constitute approximately 1.7% of the sample.

Worth noting for this clone: This receptor's antigen is unknown. No much larger clonotype is one base removed from it; base qualities were not supplied.

The clonotype comes from a young woman in good health and CMV-seronegative. The material sequenced was PBMCs. The rearranged segments are TRBV28 and TRBJ2-7; matching of 5 bases hints at TRBD1 as the D gene. The bases are TGTGCCAGCGGAGCCCCGACAGAGATGCTCTACGAGCAGTACTTC. It translates to CASGAPTEMLYEQYF.